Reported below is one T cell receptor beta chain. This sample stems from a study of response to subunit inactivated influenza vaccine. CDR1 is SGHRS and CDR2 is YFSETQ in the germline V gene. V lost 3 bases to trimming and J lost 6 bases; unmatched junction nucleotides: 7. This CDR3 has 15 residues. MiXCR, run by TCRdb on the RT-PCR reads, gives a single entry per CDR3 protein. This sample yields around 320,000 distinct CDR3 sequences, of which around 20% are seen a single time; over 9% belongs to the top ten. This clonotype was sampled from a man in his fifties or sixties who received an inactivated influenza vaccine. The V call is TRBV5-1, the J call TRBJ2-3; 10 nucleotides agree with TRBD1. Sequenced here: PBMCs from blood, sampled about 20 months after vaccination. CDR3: CASSSGQGKYDTQYF. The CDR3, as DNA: TGCGCCAGCAGCTCGGGACAGGGGAAGTACGATACGCAGTATTTT. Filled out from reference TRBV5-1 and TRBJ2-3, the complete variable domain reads KAGVTQTPRYLIKTRGQQVTLSCSPISGHRSVSWYQQTPGQGLQFLFEYFSETQRNKGNFPGRFSGRQFSNSRSEMNVSTLELGDSALYLCASSSGQGKYDTQYFGPGTRLTVL.